This T cell receptor (beta chain) is drawn from a study of response to subunit inactivated influenza vaccine. TCRdb redid the calling of the RT-PCR reads with MiXCR, one entry per CDR3 protein. There are under 950,000 distinct CDR3 sequences in the sample; around 21% occur only once, and about a tenth lies in the top ten. The CDR3 covers 18 residues. Trimming at V came to 1 base and at J to 3 bases, leaving 4 bases not matched to a gene. The germline V gene encodes CDR1 SGHAT and CDR2 FQNNGV. Findings of the study overall: Each seasonal flu vaccination may recruit only limited new T cells, authors suggested.

A word on this clonotype: Its antigen remains unidentified.

V usage is TRBV11-2 and J usage is TRBJ2-6; 12 bases match TRBD2. This sequence was found in a man aged 50 or older who received an inactivated influenza vaccine. Sequencing was performed on PBMCs from blood, taken around 5 days after vaccination. CDR3 residues: CASSLGPLAGGGANVLTF. The CDR3 coding sequence is TGTGCCAGCAGCTTAGGCCCACTAGCGGGAGGTGGGGCCAACGTCCTGACTTTC.